The T cell receptor (beta chain) under discussion was sequenced for a study of vaccination effects on CD4 cells after COVID-19. There are 14 residues in the CDR3. Trimming left V 6 bases short and J 4 bases short, with 13 bases between. The germline V gene encodes CDR1 KGHDR and CDR2 SFDVKD. The repertoire was sequenced with immunoSEQ multiplex PCR; TCRdb's copy has only in-frame clones and lacks some. Among 60,000 to 70,000 clones listed, more than 80% were seen once. The ViraFEST assay expanded antigen-specific CD4+ T cells with viral peptide pools before sequencing. Cultured cells yielded isolated CD4+ T cells after less than 11 days. Comment on this clone: Antigen: not known.

This chain connects TRBV24-1 to TRBJ2-3, with a tentative D call TRBD1 (5 bases). This TCR came from a human donor who received a COVID-19 vaccine. Sequenced material: CD4+ T cells from PBMCs cultured with HCoV-229E spike peptides, taken before COVID-19 vaccination. The CDR3 region has the DNA TGTGCCACCAGTAGGGCAGGGTCGCCAGATACGCAGTATTTT. The encoded protein is CATSRAGSPDTQYF.